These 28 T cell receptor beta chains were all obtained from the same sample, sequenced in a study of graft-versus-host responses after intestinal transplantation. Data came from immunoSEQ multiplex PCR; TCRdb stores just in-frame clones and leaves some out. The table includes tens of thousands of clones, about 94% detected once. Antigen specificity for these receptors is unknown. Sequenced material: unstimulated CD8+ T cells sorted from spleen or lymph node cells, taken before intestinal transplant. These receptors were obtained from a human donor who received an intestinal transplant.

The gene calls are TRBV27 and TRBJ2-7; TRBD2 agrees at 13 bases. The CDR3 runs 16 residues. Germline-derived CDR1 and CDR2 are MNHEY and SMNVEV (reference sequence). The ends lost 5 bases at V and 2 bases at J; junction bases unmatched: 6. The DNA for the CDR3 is TGTGCCAGCAGTATACTAGCGGGAGGGCCTGCCTACGAGCAGTACTTC. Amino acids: CASSILAGGPAYEQYF.

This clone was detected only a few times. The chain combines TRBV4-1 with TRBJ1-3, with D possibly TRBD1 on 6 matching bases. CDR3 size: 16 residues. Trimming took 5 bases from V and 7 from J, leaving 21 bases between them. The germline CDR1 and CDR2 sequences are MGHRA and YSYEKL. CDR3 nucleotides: TGCGCCAGCAGCTTCTTTCCCGGGACAACTCGCAACACCATATATTTT. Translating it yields CASSFFPGTTRNTIYF.

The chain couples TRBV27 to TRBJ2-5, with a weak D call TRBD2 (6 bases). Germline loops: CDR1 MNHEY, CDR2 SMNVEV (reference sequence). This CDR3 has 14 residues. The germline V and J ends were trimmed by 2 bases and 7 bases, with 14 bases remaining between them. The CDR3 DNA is TGTGCCAGCAGTTTAGCGGGGTTATTTGGGACCCAGTACTTC. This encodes CASSLAGLFGTQYF.

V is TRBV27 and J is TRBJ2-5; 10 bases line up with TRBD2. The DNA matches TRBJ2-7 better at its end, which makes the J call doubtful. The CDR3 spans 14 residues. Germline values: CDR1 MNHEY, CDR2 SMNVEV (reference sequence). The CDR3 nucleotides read TGTGCCAGCCACGCCACTAGCGGGGCCTACGAGCAGTACTTC. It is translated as CASHATSGAYEQYF.

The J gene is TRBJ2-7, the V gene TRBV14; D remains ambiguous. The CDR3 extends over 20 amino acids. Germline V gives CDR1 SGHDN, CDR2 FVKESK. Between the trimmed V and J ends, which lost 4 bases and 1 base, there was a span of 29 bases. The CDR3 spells CASSRNGSGLRVPPSYEQYF. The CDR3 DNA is TGTGCCAGCAGCCGGAATGGGTCAGGTCTTCGGGTCCCACCATCCTACGAGCAGTACTTC.

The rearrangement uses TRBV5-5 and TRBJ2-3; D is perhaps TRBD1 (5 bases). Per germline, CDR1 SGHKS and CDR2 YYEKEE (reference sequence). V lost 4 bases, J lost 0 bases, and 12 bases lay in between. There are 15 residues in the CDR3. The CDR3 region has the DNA TGTGCCAGCAGCGAAGGGGCGAGTAGCACAGATACGCAGTATTTT. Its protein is CASSEGASSTDTQYF.

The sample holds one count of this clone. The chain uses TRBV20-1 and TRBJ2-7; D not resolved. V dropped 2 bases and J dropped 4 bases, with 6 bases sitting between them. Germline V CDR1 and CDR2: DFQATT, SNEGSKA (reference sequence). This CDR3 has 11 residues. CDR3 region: CSARIDYEQYF. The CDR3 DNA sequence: TGCAGTGCTAGAATAGATTACGAGCAGTACTTC.

The CDR3, as DNA: TGTGCCAGTAGTATTGGGCCCGAGCAGTACTTC. Translated, it gives CASSIGPEQYF. The chain is built from TRBV19 and TRBJ2-7; D is unresolved. V lost 3 bases to trimming and J lost 6 bases, with 6 bases between them. The length of the CDR3 is 11 residues. Per the germline V gene, CDR1 is LNHDA and CDR2 is SQIVND (reference sequence).

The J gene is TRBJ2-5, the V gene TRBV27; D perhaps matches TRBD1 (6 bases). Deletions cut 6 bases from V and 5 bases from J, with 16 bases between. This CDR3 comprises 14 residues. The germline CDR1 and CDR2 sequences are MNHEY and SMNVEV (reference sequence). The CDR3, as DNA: TGTGCCAGCAGCCTGAGACAGGCTGCGGAGACCCAGTACTTC. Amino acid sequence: CASSLRQAAETQYF.

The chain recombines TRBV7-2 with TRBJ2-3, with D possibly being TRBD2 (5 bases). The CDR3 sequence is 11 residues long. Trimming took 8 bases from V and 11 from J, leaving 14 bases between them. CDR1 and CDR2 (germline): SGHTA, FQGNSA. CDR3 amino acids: CASLLGLGQYF. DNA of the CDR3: TGTGCCAGCTTACTAGGGCTGGGGCAGTATTTT. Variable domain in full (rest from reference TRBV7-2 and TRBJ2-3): GAGVSQSPSNKVTEKGKDVELRCDPISGHTALYWYRQSLGQGLEFLIYFQGNSAPDKSGLPSDRFSAERTGGSVSTLTIQRTQQEDSAVYLCASLLGLGQYFGPGTRLTVL.

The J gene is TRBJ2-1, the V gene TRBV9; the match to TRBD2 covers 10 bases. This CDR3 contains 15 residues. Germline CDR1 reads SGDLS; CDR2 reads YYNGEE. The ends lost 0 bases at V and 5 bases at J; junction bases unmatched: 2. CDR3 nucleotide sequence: TGTGCCAGCAGCGTAGGGCTAGCGGGAGACAATGAGCAGTTCTTC. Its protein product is CASSVGLAGDNEQFF.

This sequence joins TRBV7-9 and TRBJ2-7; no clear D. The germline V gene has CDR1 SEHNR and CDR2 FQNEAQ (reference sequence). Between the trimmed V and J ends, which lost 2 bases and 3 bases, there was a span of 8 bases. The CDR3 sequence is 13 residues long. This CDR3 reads CASSLTGGYEQYF. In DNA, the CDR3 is TGTGCCAGCAGCTTAACCGGCGGCTACGAGCAGTACTTC.

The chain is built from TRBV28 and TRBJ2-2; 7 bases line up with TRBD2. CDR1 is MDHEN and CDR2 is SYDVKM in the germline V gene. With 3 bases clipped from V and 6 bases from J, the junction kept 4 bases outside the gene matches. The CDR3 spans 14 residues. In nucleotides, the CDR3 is TGTGCCAGCAGTTTCGCGCGGGAGCCCGGGGAGCTGTTTTTT. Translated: CASSFAREPGELFF.

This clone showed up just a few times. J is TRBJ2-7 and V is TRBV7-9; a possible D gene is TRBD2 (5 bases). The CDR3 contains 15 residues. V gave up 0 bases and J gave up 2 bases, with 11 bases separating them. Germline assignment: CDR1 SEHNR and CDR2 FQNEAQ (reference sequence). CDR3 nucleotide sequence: TGTGCCAGCAGCTTAGCGCTTTCGGGGACCTACGAGCAGTACTTC. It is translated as CASSLALSGTYEQYF.

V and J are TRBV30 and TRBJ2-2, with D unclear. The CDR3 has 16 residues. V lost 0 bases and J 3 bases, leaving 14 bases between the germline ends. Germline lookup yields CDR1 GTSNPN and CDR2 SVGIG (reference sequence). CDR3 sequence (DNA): TGTGCCTGGAGTGTACCCCTCCCTTTGGACACCGGGGAGCTGTTTTTT. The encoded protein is CAWSVPLPLDTGELFF.

The CDR3 nucleotides read TGTGCCAGCAGCCCTACACCGGGACTGCACCCTAGCACAGATACGCAGTATTTT. This sequence encodes CASSPTPGLHPSTDTQYF. This chain joins TRBV27 and TRBJ2-3; D possibly corresponds to TRBD2 (6 bases). Germline lookup yields CDR1 MNHEY and CDR2 SMNVEV (reference sequence). The CDR3 extends over 18 amino acids. Trimming cost V 6 bases and J 0 bases, with 22 bases left between them.

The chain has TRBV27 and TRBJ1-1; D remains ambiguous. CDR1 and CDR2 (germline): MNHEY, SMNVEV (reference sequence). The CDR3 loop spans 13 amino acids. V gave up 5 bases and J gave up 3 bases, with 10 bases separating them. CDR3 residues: CASSIGLYTEAFF. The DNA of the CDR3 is TGTGCCAGCAGTATCGGACTGTACACTGAAGCTTTCTTT.

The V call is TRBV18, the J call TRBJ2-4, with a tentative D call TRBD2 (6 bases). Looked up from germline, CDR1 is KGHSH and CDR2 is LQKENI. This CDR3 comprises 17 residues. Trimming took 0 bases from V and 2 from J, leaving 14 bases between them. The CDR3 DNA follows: TGTGCCAGCTCACCACCGGCGGGACCCTTTACCAAAAACATTCAGTACTTC. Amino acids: CASSPPAGPFTKNIQYF.

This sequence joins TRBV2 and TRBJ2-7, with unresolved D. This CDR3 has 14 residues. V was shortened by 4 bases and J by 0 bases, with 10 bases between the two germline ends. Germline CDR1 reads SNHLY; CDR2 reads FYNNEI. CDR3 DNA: TGTGCCAGCAGTGGCCGGAATAGCTCCTACGAGCAGTACTTC. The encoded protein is CASSGRNSSYEQYF.

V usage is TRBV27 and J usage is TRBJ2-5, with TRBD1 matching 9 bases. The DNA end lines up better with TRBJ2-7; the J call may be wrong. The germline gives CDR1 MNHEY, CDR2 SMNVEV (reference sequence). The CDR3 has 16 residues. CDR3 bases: TGTGCCAGCAGTCCCCGGACAGGGGATGGCTTCTACGAGCAGTACTTC. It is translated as CASSPRTGDGFYEQYF.

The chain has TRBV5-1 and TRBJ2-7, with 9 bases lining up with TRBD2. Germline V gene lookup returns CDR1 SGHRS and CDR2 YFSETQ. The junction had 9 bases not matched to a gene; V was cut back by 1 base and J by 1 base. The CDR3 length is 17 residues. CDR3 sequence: CASSLLLAGPASYEQYF. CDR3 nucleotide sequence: TGCGCCAGCAGCTTGTTGCTAGCGGGACCGGCTTCCTACGAGCAGTACTTC.

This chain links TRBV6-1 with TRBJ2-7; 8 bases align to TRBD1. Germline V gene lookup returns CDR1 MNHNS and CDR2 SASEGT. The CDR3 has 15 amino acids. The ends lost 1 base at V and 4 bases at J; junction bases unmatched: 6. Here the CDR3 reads CASSEGAGGLYEQYF. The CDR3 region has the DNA TGTGCCAGCAGTGAAGGTGCAGGGGGCTTATACGAGCAGTACTTC.

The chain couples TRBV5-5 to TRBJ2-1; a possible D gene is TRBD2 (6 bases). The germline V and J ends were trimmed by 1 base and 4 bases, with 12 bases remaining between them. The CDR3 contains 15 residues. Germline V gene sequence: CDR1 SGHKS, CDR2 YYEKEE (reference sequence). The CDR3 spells CASSLLAVLYNEQFF. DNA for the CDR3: TGTGCCAGCAGCTTGTTAGCGGTACTATACAATGAGCAGTTCTTC.

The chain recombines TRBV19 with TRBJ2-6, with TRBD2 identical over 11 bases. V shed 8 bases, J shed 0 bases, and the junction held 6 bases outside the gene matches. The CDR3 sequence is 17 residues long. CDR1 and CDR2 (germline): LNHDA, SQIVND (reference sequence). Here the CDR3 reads CASWGLAEDSGANVLTF. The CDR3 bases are TGTGCCAGTTGGGGACTAGCGGAGGACTCTGGGGCCAACGTCCTGACTTTC. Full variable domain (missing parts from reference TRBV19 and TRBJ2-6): DGGITQSPKYLFRKEGQNVTLSCEQNLNHDAMYWYRQDPGQGLRLIYYSQIVNDFQKGDIAEGYSVSREKKESFPLTVTSAQKNPTAFYLCASWGLAEDSGANVLTFGAGSRLTVL.

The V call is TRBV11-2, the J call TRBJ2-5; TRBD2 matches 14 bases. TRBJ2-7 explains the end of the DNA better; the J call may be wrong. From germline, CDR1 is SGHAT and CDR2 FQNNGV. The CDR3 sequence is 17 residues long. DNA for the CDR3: TGTGCCAGCAGCTTAGGGGGGACTAGCGGGAGAGAGGACGAGCAGTACTTC. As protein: CASSLGGTSGREDEQYF.

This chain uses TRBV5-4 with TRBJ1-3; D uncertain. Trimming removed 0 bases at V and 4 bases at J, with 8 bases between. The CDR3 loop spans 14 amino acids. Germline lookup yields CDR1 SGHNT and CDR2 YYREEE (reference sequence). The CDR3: CASSLGGAGNTIYF. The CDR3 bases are TGTGCCAGCAGCTTGGGGGGTGCCGGAAACACCATATATTTT.

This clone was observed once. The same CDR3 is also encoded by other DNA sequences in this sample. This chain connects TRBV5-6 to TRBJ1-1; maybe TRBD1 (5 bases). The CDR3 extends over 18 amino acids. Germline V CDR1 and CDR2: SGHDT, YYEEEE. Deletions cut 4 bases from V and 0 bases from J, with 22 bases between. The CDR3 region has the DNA TGTGCCAGCAGCGCTGCGGCAGGGTTCGGCACCATGAACACTGAAGCTTTCTTT. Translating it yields CASSAAAGFGTMNTEAFF.

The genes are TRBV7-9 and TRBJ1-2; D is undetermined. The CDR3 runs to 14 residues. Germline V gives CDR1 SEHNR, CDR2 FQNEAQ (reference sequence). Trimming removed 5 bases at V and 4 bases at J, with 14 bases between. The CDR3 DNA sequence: TGTGCCAGCAGCCTTGCTGCAGGAGTCTATGGCTACACCTTC. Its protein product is CASSLAAGVYGYTF.